This TCR beta chain was recorded in a study of regulatory T cells in long-lasting Graves disease. HTBI primers from iRepertoire and Arm-PCR of CDR3 regions yielded the TCR beta libraries. A single record per CDR3 protein comes from TCRdb applying MiXCR to the multiplex PCR reads. The table records about 420,000 distinct CDR3 sequences, 16% of them present only once. This clonotype was seen more than once but under ten times. Time point reported: newly diagnosed GD, antithyroid drugs for less than 3 months. From PBMCs, RNA was extracted and then used to make the TCR library. Looked up from germline, CDR1 is MNHEY and CDR2 is SMNVEV (reference sequence). V was clipped by 5 bases and J by 8 bases, with 14 bases between them. This CDR3 spans 13 amino acids. The same data also contributed to another study, on T cells in Graves' hyperthyroidism and ophthalmopathy. That source reports: Most clonotypes that expanded in the thyroid above 0.001 also showed up in blood.

Sequenced here: peripheral blood mononuclear cells (PBMCs), sampled at new diagnosis, from a patient treated with antithyroid drugs. This receptor was identified in a woman between 18 and 29 years old with Graves disease. V gene TRBV27 combines with J gene TRBJ2-3, with D perhaps matching TRBD2 (6 bases). In nucleotides, the CDR3 is TGTGCCAGCAGTCCCCCGTTAGCGGTTACGCAGTATTTT. Translated, it gives CASSPPLAVTQYF.